The T cell receptor beta chain described here comes from a study of metastatic and nonmetastatic thyroid tumors. Every patient was untreated before thyroid surgery. The CDR3 loop spans 14 amino acids. Germline CDR1 and CDR2: SGHVS and FQNEAQ. The germline V and J ends were trimmed by 2 bases and 2 bases, with 7 bases remaining between them. MiXCR re-clonotyped the PCR reads for TCRdb. The repertoire holds some 21,000 clones, 25% to 30% seen once, with under 25% in the top ten. The chain has TRBV7-8 and TRBJ1-3; a weak D match, TRBD1 (5 bases). The sample was blood. The clonotype originates from a female donor with papillary thyroid cancer or a benign thyroid nodule (not recorded which). Some clones in this sample may be carry-over from other donors' samples. In nucleotides, the CDR3 is TGTGCCAGCAGCTTACAGGGCGCTGGAAACACCATATATTTT. Translating gives CASSLQGAGNTIYF.